This T cell receptor (beta chain) stems from a study of CD8 T cells in ankylosing spondylitis. In TCRdb, the 5' RACE reads were re-called with MiXCR into one record per CDR3 protein. The sample holds roughly 130,000 distinct CDR3 sequences, approximately 6.8% seen once. Broader study findings: According to the report, clones linked to the disease were significantly enriched in matched synovial fluid samples taken from ankylosing spondylitis patients. Blood from ankylosing spondylitis patients appeared to carry a characteristic eight-variant TCR beta motif. Disease-linked clones were CD8+ and relatively rare in peripheral blood.

The germline V gene encodes CDR1 SQVTM and CDR2 ANQGSEA. This CDR3 is built from 13 residues. With 6 bases removed from V and 4 bases from J, the gap between germline ends came to 16 bases. At least ten counts were recorded for this clonotype. Its antigen is still unknown. Sequencing input: blood, either unsorted or a sorted T cell fraction (not recorded which). This clonotype was sampled from a male donor with ankylosing spondylitis or in good health (not recorded which). The V call is TRBV29-1, the J call TRBJ2-7, with D possibly being TRBD2 (7 bases). CDR3 region: CSVGQGTTYEQYF. CDR3 nucleotides: TGCAGCGTGGGTCAGGGGACTACTTACGAGCAGTACTTC.